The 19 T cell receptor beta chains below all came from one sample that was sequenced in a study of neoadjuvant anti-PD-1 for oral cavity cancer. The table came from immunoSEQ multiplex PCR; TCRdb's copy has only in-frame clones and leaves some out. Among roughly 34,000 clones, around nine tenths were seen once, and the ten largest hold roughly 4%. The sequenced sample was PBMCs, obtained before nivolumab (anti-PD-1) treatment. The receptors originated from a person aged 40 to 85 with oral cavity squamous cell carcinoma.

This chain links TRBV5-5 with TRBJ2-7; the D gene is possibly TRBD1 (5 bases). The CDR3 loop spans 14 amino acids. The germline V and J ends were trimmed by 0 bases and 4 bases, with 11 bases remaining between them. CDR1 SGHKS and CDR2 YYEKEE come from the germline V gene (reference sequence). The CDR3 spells CASSLVGRDYEQYF. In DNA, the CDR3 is TGTGCCAGCAGCTTGGTAGGCAGGGATTACGAGCAGTACTTC.

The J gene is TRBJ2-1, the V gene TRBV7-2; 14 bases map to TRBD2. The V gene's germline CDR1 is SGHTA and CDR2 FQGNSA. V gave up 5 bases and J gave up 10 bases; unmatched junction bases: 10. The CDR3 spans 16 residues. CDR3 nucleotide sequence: TGTGCCAGCAGCCAAGGACTAGCGGGGGGACAATTGGAGCAGTTCTTC. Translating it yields CASSQGLAGGQLEQFF. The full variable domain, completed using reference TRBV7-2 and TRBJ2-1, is GAGVSQSPSNKVTEKGKDVELRCDPISGHTALYWYRQSLGQGLEFLIYFQGNSAPDKSGLPSDRFSAERTGGSVSTLTIQRTQQEDSAVYLCASSQGLAGGQLEQFFGPGTRLTVL.

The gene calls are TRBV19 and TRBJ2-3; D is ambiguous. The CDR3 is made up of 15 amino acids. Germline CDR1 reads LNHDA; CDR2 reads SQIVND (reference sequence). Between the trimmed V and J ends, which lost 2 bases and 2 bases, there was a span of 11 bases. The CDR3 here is CASSIRPKTTDTQYF. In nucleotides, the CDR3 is TGTGCCAGTAGTATAAGACCAAAGACCACAGATACGCAGTATTTT.

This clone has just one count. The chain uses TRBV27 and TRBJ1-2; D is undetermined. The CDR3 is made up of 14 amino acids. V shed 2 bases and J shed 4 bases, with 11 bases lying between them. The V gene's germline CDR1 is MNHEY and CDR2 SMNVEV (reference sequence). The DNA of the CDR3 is TGTGCCAGCAGTTTAAGACCGTTTGGCTATGGCTACACCTTC. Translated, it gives CASSLRPFGYGYTF.

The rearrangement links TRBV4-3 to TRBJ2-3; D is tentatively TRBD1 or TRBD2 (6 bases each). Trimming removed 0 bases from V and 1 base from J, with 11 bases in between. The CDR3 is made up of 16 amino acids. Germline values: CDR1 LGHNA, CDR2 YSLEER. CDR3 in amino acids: CASSQERGRGTDTQYF. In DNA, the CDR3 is TGCGCCAGCAGCCAAGAACGGGGGCGGGGCACAGATACGCAGTATTTT.

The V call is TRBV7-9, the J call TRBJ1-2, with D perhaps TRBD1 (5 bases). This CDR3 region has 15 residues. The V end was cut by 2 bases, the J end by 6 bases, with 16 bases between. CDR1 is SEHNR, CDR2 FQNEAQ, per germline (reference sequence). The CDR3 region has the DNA TGTGCCAGCAGCTTACGGGTCGGGGCGGATAATGGCTACACCTTC. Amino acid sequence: CASSLRVGADNGYTF.

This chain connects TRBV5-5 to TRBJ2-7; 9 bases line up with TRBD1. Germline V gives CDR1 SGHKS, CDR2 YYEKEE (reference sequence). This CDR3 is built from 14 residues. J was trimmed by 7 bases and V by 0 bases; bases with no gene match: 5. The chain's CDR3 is CASSLEQGAREQYF. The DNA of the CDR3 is TGTGCCAGCAGCTTGGAACAGGGGGCCCGGGAGCAGTACTTC.

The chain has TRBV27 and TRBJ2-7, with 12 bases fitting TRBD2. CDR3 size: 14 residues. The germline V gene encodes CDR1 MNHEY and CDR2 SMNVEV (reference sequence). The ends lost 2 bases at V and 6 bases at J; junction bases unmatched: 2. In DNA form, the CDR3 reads TGTGCCAGCAGTTTAACTAGCGGGGGGAGCGAGCAGTACTTC. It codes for CASSLTSGGSEQYF.

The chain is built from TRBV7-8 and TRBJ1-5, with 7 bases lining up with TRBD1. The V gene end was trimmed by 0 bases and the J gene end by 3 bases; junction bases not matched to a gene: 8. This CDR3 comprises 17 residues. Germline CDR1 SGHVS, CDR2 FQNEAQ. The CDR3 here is CASSLAVRTGYNQPQHF. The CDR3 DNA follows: TGTGCCAGCAGCTTAGCGGTTCGGACAGGCTACAATCAGCCCCAGCATTTT.

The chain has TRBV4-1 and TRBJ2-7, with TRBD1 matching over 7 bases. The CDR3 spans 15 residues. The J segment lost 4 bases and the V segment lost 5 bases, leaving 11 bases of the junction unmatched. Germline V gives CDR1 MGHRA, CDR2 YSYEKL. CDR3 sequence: CASSLTGTVEYEQYF. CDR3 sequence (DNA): TGCGCCAGCAGCTTGACCGGGACAGTAGAGTACGAGCAGTACTTC.

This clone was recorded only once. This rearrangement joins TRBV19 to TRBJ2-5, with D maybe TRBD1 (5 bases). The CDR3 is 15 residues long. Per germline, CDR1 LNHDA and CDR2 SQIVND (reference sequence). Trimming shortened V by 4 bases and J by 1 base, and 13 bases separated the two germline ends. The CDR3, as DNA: TGTGCCAGTAGTAAGGGGCGTCCGAGCCAAGAGACCCAGTACTTC. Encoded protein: CASSKGRPSQETQYF.

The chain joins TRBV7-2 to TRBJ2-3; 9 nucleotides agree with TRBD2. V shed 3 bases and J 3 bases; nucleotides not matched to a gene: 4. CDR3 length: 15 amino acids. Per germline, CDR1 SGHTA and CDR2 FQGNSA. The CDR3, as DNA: TGTGCCAGCAGCTTCGCGGGGGGGAGAACAGATACGCAGTATTTT. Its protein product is CASSFAGGRTDTQYF.

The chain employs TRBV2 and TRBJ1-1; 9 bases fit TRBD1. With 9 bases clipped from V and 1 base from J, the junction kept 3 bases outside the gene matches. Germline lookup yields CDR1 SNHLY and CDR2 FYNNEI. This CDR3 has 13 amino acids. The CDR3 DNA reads TGTGCCAGAGTGACAGGGGGGAACACTGAAGCTTTCTTT. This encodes CARVTGGNTEAFF.

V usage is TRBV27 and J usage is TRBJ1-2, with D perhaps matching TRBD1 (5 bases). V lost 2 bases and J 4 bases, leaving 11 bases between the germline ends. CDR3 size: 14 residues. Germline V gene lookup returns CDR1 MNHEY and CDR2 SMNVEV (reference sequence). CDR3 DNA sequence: TGTGCCAGCAGTTTAGGCAGGGAGGTCTATGGCTACACCTTC. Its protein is CASSLGREVYGYTF.

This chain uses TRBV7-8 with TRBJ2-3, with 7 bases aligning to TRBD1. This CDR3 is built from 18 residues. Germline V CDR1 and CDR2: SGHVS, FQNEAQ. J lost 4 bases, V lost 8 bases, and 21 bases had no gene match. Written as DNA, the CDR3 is TGTGCCAGCGAGGACCAGGGGGTGGTGTCAGGGCAGGCAGATACGCAGTATTTT. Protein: CASEDQGVVSGQADTQYF.

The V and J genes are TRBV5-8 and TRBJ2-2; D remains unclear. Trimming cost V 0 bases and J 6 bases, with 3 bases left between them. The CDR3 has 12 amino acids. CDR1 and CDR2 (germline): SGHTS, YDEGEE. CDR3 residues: CASSLVPGELFF. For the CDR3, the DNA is TGTGCCAGCAGCTTGGTCCCCGGGGAGCTGTTTTTT.

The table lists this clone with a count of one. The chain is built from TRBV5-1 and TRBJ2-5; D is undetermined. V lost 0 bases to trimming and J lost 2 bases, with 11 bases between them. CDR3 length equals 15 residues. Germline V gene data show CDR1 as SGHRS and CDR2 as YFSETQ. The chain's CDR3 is CASSLDTPNQETQYF. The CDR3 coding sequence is TGCGCCAGCAGCTTGGACACCCCGAATCAAGAGACCCAGTACTTC. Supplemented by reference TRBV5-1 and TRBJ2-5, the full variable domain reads KAGVTQTPRYLIKTRGQQVTLSCSPISGHRSVSWYQQTPGQGLQFLFEYFSETQRNKGNFPGRFSGRQFSNSRSEMNVSTLELGDSALYLCASSLDTPNQETQYFGPGTRLLVL.

The CDR3 sequence is CASSYSRPSSRSPLHF. Written as DNA, the CDR3 is TGTGCCAGCAGTTACTCGAGGCCCTCATCGAGGTCACCCCTCCACTTT. The chain joins TRBV6-5 to TRBJ1-6, with unresolved D. The germline V gene has CDR1 MNHEY and CDR2 SVGAGI. The CDR3 runs to 16 residues. Trimming took 0 bases from V and 10 from J, leaving 16 bases between them.

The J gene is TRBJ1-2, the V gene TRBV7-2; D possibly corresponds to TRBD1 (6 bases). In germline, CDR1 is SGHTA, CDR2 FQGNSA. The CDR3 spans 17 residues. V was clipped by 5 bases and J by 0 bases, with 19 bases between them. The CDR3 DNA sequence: TGTGCCAGCAGCCCAAACGCTCCGGGACAAGCTAACTATGGCTACACCTTC. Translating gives CASSPNAPGQANYGYTF.